The 18 T cell receptor beta chains below were found in one sample sequenced in a study of T-cell memory formation after mild COVID-19. TCRdb reprocessed the 5' RACE reads via MiXCR and lists one record per CDR3 protein. This table holds some 600,000 distinct CDR3 sequences, 17% found once. Input material: PBMCs or a T cell subset sorted from them (not recorded which). These TCRs come from an adult woman who had mild COVID-19 (a few samples of this study predate the infection). Cell type and time point are not known.

This clonotype was counted ten times or more. The rearrangement uses TRBV7-2 and TRBJ1-6; tentatively, D is TRBD1 (5 bases). The CDR3 runs 15 residues. Trimming removed 1 base from V and 7 bases from J, with 11 bases in between. Germline assignment: CDR1 SGHTA and CDR2 FQGNSA. CDR3 region: CASSLGQGRNSPLHF. Written as DNA, the CDR3 is TGTGCCAGCAGCTTAGGTCAGGGACGCAATTCACCCCTCCACTTT.

This clonotype was detected a few times. The CDR3 sequence is CASSLGERPTDTQYF. DNA of the CDR3: TGTGCCAGCAGCTTGGGGGAGCGACCCACAGATACGCAGTATTTT. The chain has TRBV5-6 and TRBJ2-3; D is possibly TRBD2 (5 bases). This CDR3 spans 15 amino acids. V was shortened by 0 bases and J by 2 bases, with 10 bases between the two germline ends. The germline V gene encodes CDR1 SGHDT and CDR2 YYEEEE. Supplemented by reference TRBV5-6 and TRBJ2-3, the full variable domain reads DAGVTQSPTHLIKTRGQQVTLRCSPKSGHDTVSWYQQALGQGPQFIFQYYEEEERQRGNFPDRFSGHQFPNYSSELNVNALLLGDSALYLCASSLGERPTDTQYFGPGTRLTVL.

This clonotype appeared a few times. This chain joins TRBV5-1 and TRBJ2-5, with D tentatively TRBD1 (6 bases). The CDR3 extends over 16 amino acids. The germline V gene has CDR1 SGHRS and CDR2 YFSETQ. The V gene lost 0 bases and the J gene lost 4 bases, with 16 bases spanning the gap. CDR3 residues: CASSLAPTGVLETQYF. The CDR3 DNA reads TGCGCCAGCAGCTTGGCTCCGACAGGTGTACTAGAGACCCAGTACTTC. Supplemented by reference TRBV5-1 and TRBJ2-5, the full variable domain reads KAGVTQTPRYLIKTRGQQVTLSCSPISGHRSVSWYQQTPGQGLQFLFEYFSETQRNKGNFPGRFSGRQFSNSRSEMNVSTLELGDSALYLCASSLAPTGVLETQYFGPGTRLLVL.

This clonotype was seen a handful of times. The rearrangement uses TRBV6-1 and TRBJ1-4; D is unclear. The CDR3 is 14 amino acids. With 2 bases removed from V and 7 bases from J, the gap between germline ends came to 11 bases. Germline loops: CDR1 MNHNS, CDR2 SASEGT. The DNA of the CDR3 is TGTGCCAGCAGTGAATTAAGGAGAGGTGAAAAACTGTTTTTT. Residues: CASSELRRGEKLFF.

J is TRBJ1-2 and V is TRBV6-5; 9 bases fit TRBD1. This CDR3 contains 14 residues. CDR1 and CDR2 (germline): MNHEY, SVGAGI. V trimming: 2 bases; J trimming: 7 bases; junction bases outside the gene matches: 5. The CDR3 spells CASSYLQGAGGYTF. The CDR3, as DNA: TGTGCCAGCAGTTACCTACAGGGGGCGGGTGGCTACACCTTC.

The rearrangement joins TRBV7-2 to TRBJ2-1; TRBD2 aligns across 11 bases. Germline loops: CDR1 SGHTA, CDR2 FQGNSA. The CDR3 has 16 amino acids. The V and J ends lost 4 bases and 7 bases, in that order; junction bases with no gene match: 9. The CDR3 loop is CASSSGRTSGQNEQFF. The CDR3 nucleotides are TGTGCCAGCAGCTCCGGCCGGACTAGCGGGCAGAATGAGCAGTTCTTC.

This clonotype was found a few times. The V and J genes are TRBV7-9 and TRBJ2-2; 7 bases align to TRBD2. CDR3 length: 18 amino acids. The junction had 13 bases not matched to a gene; V was cut back by 5 bases and J by 1 base. CDR1 SEHNR and CDR2 FQNEAQ come from the germline V gene (reference sequence). Here the CDR3 DNA reads TGTGCCAGCAGCCCCCCCCGGTGGGGGGAGGGGAACACCGGGGAGCTGTTTTTT. Translated, it gives CASSPPRWGEGNTGELFF.

This clonotype occurred a few times. The chain uses TRBV28 and TRBJ2-5, with D possibly matching TRBD1 (6 bases). The CDR3 length is 15 residues. Germline lookup yields CDR1 MDHEN and CDR2 SYDVKM. Trimming left V 1 base short and J 1 base short, with 10 bases between. CDR3 DNA sequence: TGTGCCAGCAGTTTATTCACAGGGCGCCAAGAGACCCAGTACTTC. Protein product: CASSLFTGRQETQYF.

This chain uses TRBV27 with TRBJ2-2; 8 bases fit TRBD1. The CDR3 is made up of 15 amino acids. V trimming: 6 bases; J trimming: 5 bases; junction bases outside the gene matches: 8. Germline CDR1 is MNHEY and CDR2 is SMNVEV (reference sequence). The DNA for the CDR3 is TGTGCCAGCAGCTCGAGCAGGGGGCTTACCGGGGAGCTGTTTTTT. Translated, it gives CASSSSRGLTGELFF.

The chain carries TRBV7-9 and TRBJ2-1, with 8 bases matching TRBD2. Germline V lookup: CDR1 SEHNR, CDR2 FQNEAQ (reference sequence). Trimming took 5 bases from V and 4 from J; bases not matched to a gene: 7. The CDR3 is made up of 15 amino acids. In DNA form, the CDR3 reads TGTGCCAGCAGCCCAGCGGGAGCGCGGTACAATGAGCAGTTCTTC. Translated: CASSPAGARYNEQFF.

V and J are TRBV4-1 and TRBJ1-2; D is unclear. Trimming pared 4 bases from V and 5 bases from J, leaving 17 bases between. This CDR3 region has 15 residues. The V gene's germline CDR1 is MGHRA and CDR2 YSYEKL. CDR3: CASSPPTTPIYGYTF. CDR3 DNA: TGCGCCAGCAGCCCACCGACAACTCCGATTTATGGCTACACCTTC.

In this sample, this clonotype turned up a few times. The chain couples TRBV7-9 to TRBJ1-2, with D maybe TRBD1 (6 bases). The germline gives CDR1 SEHNR, CDR2 FQNEAQ (reference sequence). The CDR3 contains 15 residues. Trimming took 1 base from V and 4 from J, leaving 13 bases between them. The CDR3 loop is CASSLGTDPFYGYTF. Written as DNA, the CDR3 is TGTGCCAGCAGCTTAGGGACAGACCCTTTCTATGGCTACACCTTC.

A few counts support this clonotype. The gene calls are TRBV20-1 and TRBJ2-1; 9 positions match TRBD2. This CDR3 comprises 15 residues. J gave up 4 bases and V 4 bases, and 8 bases lay outside the gene matches. Germline CDR1 reads DFQATT; CDR2 reads SNEGSKA (reference sequence). CDR3 residues: CSAITLAGGYNEQFF. Here the CDR3 DNA reads TGCAGTGCTATCACACTCGCGGGAGGGTACAATGAGCAGTTCTTC.

The chain combines TRBV4-3 with TRBJ2-2, with D maybe TRBD2 (6 bases). V was pared by 8 bases and J by 0 bases, with 16 bases between. Germline V lookup: CDR1 LGHNA, CDR2 YSLEER. The length of the CDR3 is 16 residues. CDR3 amino acids: CASARGAATNTGELFF. The CDR3, as DNA: TGCGCCAGCGCCCGCGGGGCGGCTACGAACACCGGGGAGCTGTTTTTT.

In its sample, this clonotype was seen a few times. The chain joins TRBV6-5 to TRBJ1-4, with TRBD1 as a possible D gene (6 bases). Germline V gene sequence: CDR1 MNHEY, CDR2 SVGAGI. CDR3 length: 15 amino acids. V lost 6 bases to trimming and J lost 7 bases, with 18 bases between them. CDR3 residues: CASSNLQGAFEKLFF. DNA of the CDR3: TGTGCCAGCAGCAATCTACAGGGCGCGTTTGAAAAACTGTTTTTT.

The chain has TRBV20-1 and TRBJ2-1; D may be TRBD2 (6 bases). CDR1 DFQATT and CDR2 SNEGSKA come from the germline V gene (reference sequence). Deletions cut 0 bases from V and 5 bases from J, with 20 bases between. This CDR3 has 17 residues. The CDR3 nucleotides are TGCAGTGCTAGAGATTTGTGGGGGGATGGCGGAAACAATGAGCAGTTCTTC. Translating it yields CSARDLWGDGGNNEQFF.

This clonotype was observed a few times. The V call is TRBV20-1, the J call TRBJ2-3; D is perhaps TRBD1 (6 bases). The CDR3 consists of 13 residues. Per the germline V gene, CDR1 is DFQATT and CDR2 is SNEGSKA (reference sequence). Trimming removed 3 bases at V and 10 bases at J, with 17 bases between. CDR3 loop: CSASGDMFSPQYF. CDR3 DNA: TGCAGTGCTAGTGGGGACATGTTTTCCCCGCAGTATTTT.

This clonotype was seen only a few times. For the CDR3, the DNA is TGTGCCAGCAGAAAGGGGGCGCTGGGCTATGGCTACACCTTC. Protein: CASRKGALGYGYTF. V usage is TRBV6-2 or TRBV6-3 and J usage is TRBJ1-2, with 7 positions matching TRBD1. There are 14 residues in the CDR3. V lost 6 bases, J lost 4 bases, and 8 bases stayed unmatched. Germline V CDR1 and CDR2: MNHEY, SVGEGT.